The 20 T cell receptor beta chains below come from one sample, sequenced in a study of blood T cells in healthy people across ages (dated by TCRdb to about 2015). To prepare the library, 5' RACE was applied. A second roughly 6 to 12 cycle PCR used a sample-barcoded 5' primer and a J-beta primer mix. The public reads were reanalyzed by TCRdb: fastp trimming at Q25, MiXCR alignment, in-frame beta chains only. One record per CDR3 amino acid sequence lists the most common genes and DNA. This sample has 1,800,000 or so distinct CDR3 sequences in its table, and more than 35% of those were observed once. The top ten clones comprise 23% of the sample. Material for sequencing was blood. The receptors come from a human donor in good health.

The V and J genes are TRBV7-6 and TRBJ1-2; D gene ambiguous. The germline gives CDR1 SGHVS, CDR2 FNYEAQ. Trimming cost V 5 bases and J 8 bases, with 24 bases left between them. The CDR3 has 16 residues. CDR3 protein: CASSLDGELLSDGYTF. The CDR3 DNA reads as TGTGCCAGCAGCCTCGATGGGGAGTTGCTTTCAGACGGCTACACCTTC. Full variable domain (remainder filled in from reference TRBV7-6 and TRBJ1-2): GAGVSQSPRYKVTKRGQDVALRCDPISGHVSLYWYRQALGQGPEFLTYFNYEAQQDKSGLPNDRFSAERPEGSISTLTIQRTEQRDSAMYRCASSLDGELLSDGYTFGSGTRLTVV.

The chain's CDR3 is CASSVDGVTGPGYTIYF. The CDR3 DNA reads TGTGCCAGCAGCGTAGATGGTGTAACGGGCCCAGGGTACACCATATATTTT. The genes are TRBV9 and TRBJ1-3; D possibly corresponds to TRBD1 (5 bases). This CDR3 comprises 17 residues. V gave up 0 bases and J gave up 8 bases, with 21 bases separating them. CDR1 is SGDLS and CDR2 is YYNGEE in the germline V gene.

The chain has TRBV6-1 and TRBJ2-3, with D perhaps TRBD1 (5 bases). From germline, CDR1 is MNHNS and CDR2 SASEGT. This CDR3 is 12 amino acids long. V dropped 1 base and J dropped 7 bases, with 6 bases sitting between them. Here the CDR3 reads CASSEDRHTQYF. CDR3 in DNA: TGTGCCAGCAGTGAAGACAGGCATACGCAGTATTTT.

CDR3: CASSASPRTSEEETQYF. CDR3 DNA: TGTGCCAGCAGCGCGTCTCCTCGGACTAGCGAGGAAGAGACCCAGTACTTC. This rearrangement joins TRBV11-1 to TRBJ2-5; 9 bases fit TRBD2. This CDR3 has 17 residues. CDR1 and CDR2 from the germline V gene are SGHAT and FQDESV (reference sequence). Trimming at V came to 5 bases and at J to 3 bases, leaving 13 bases not matched to a gene.

V and J are TRBV18 and TRBJ2-3, with D unclear. The germline V gene has CDR1 KGHSH and CDR2 LQKENI. This CDR3 region has 12 residues. Between the trimmed V and J ends, which lost 4 bases and 4 bases, there was a span of 6 bases. The CDR3 nucleotides read TGTGCCAGCTCACGTTCGGCAGATACGCAGTATTTT. It is translated as CASSRSADTQYF.

The V gene is TRBV28, the J gene TRBJ1-1; TRBD1 is a possible D gene (6 bases). The CDR3 covers 16 residues. Germline V CDR1 and CDR2: MDHEN, SYDVKM. The ends were cut back, 7 bases at V and 0 bases at J, with 18 bases in the middle. CDR3 in amino acids: CASTIRARGMNTEAFF. As DNA, the CDR3 is TGTGCCAGCACCATCAGGGCTAGGGGGATGAACACTGAAGCTTTCTTT.

The chain has TRBV29-1 and TRBJ1-2; D possibly corresponds to TRBD1 (6 bases). CDR1 SQVTM and CDR2 ANQGSEA come from the germline V gene. The CDR3 totals 14 residues. Trimming left V 6 bases short and J 2 bases short, with 16 bases between. The CDR3 coding sequence is TGCAGCGTGGGGGGCAAGGCCAGAAACTATGGCTACACCTTC. This translates into CSVGGKARNYGYTF. The whole variable domain, remainder taken from reference TRBV29-1 and TRBJ1-2, is SAVISQKPSRDICQRGTSLTIQCQVDSQVTMMFWYRQQPGQSLTLIATANQGSEATYESGFVIDKFPISRPNLTFSTLTVSNMSPEDSSIYLCSVGGKARNYGYTFGSGTRLTVV.

This clonotype showed up just a few times. The V call is TRBV6-6, the J call TRBJ2-2; no reliable D call. V lost 7 bases, J lost 4 bases, and 4 bases lay in between. This CDR3 is 11 amino acids long. CDR1 is MNHNY, CDR2 SVGAGI, per germline (reference sequence). The chain's CDR3 is CASTSTGELFF. CDR3 DNA sequence: TGTGCCAGCACGTCCACCGGGGAGCTGTTTTTT.

The V and J genes are TRBV5-1 and TRBJ2-3; D may correspond to TRBD1 or TRBD2 (5 bases each). The CDR3 is 15 amino acids. Germline-derived CDR1 and CDR2 are SGHRS and YFSETQ. V shed 4 bases and J shed 6 bases, with 18 bases lying between them. The CDR3 coding sequence is TGCGCCAGCAGCGCCCGGGACCCAAGCCTGGATACGCAGTATTTT. This translates into CASSARDPSLDTQYF.

This sequence joins TRBV6-1 and TRBJ1-2, with 8 nucleotides matching TRBD1. Germline V gene sequence: CDR1 MNHNS, CDR2 SASEGT. Trimming at V came to 6 bases and at J to 7 bases, leaving 10 bases not matched to a gene. The CDR3 totals 14 residues. CDR3 in amino acids: CASRGDRGSSGYTF. The CDR3 DNA sequence: TGTGCCAGCAGGGGTGACAGGGGTTCGAGTGGCTACACCTTC.

This sequence joins TRBV20-1 and TRBJ1-2; D call uncertain. V lost 7 bases and J lost 3, with 15 bases in between. Germline CDR1 DFQATT, CDR2 SNEGSKA (reference sequence). The CDR3 is 13 amino acids. CDR3 sequence: CSVDSRSDYGYTF. The CDR3 DNA sequence: TGCAGTGTTGACTCAAGGAGCGACTATGGCTACACCTTC.

The sample holds many counts of this clonotype. At one of its ends the junction is not consistent with the germline gene, which may arise from a read error. This rearrangement joins TRBV5-1 to TRBJ2-7; the D gene could be TRBD1 or TRBD2 (5 bases each). The germline V gene encodes CDR1 SGHRS and CDR2 YFSETQ. This CDR3 comprises 14 residues. The CDR3 spells CASSLGGTSYEQYF. The CDR3 nucleotides read TGTGCCAGCAGCTTAGGTGGGACGTCCTACGAGCAGTACTTC.

Here the CDR3 DNA reads TGTGCCAGCAGCACACGAACCAACTACTCTAGCGGGGGATACTCCTACGAGCAGTACTTC. Encoded protein: CASSTRTNYSSGGYSYEQYF. The gene calls are TRBV7-6 and TRBJ2-7; 10 bases agree with TRBD2. The CDR3 runs 20 residues. Germline assignment: CDR1 SGHVS and CDR2 FNYEAQ. V trimming: 5 bases; J trimming: 0 bases; junction bases outside the gene matches: 19.

This chain connects TRBV9 to TRBJ1-1, with TRBD1 matching 7 bases. J gave up 11 bases and V 4 bases, and 14 bases lay outside the gene matches. The CDR3 spans 14 residues. CDR1 and CDR2 (germline): SGDLS, YYNGEE. The CDR3 reads CASSPRALDREAFF. Here the CDR3 DNA reads TGTGCCAGCAGCCCCAGGGCTTTAGACAGGGAGGCTTTCTTT.

The chain employs TRBV10-3 and TRBJ1-1; D may be TRBD1 (5 bases). From germline, CDR1 is ENHRY and CDR2 SYGVKD. V was pared by 2 bases and J by 1 base, with 11 bases between. The CDR3 loop spans 15 amino acids. The CDR3 reads CAISEHRDGNTEAFF. DNA for the CDR3: TGTGCCATCAGTGAGCACCGGGACGGGAACACTGAAGCTTTCTTT.

The genes are TRBV2 and TRBJ2-1; D is undetermined. The CDR3 runs to 13 residues. The germline V gene has CDR1 SNHLY and CDR2 FYNNEI. Trimming cost V 4 bases and J 3 bases, with 7 bases left between them. The CDR3 coding sequence is TGTGCCAGCAGTGCTCTATACTACAATGAGCAGTTCTTC. It translates to CASSALYYNEQFF.

The gene calls are TRBV12-3 or TRBV12-4 and TRBJ2-2; no clear D. The CDR3 is 15 residues long. The germline V and J ends were trimmed by 5 bases and 2 bases, with 12 bases remaining between them. The CDR3, as DNA: TGTGCCAGCAGTCCCAGGATTGCCAACACCGGGGAGCTGTTTTTT. Residues: CASSPRIANTGELFF.

This clonotype was detected a few times. The rearrangement links TRBV29-1 to TRBJ1-1; D is perhaps TRBD1 (5 bases). The germline gives CDR1 SQVTM, CDR2 ANQGSEA. Trimming took 5 bases from V and 0 from J, leaving 10 bases between them. The CDR3 totals 13 residues. The CDR3 protein is CSVFRVMNTEAFF. CDR3 coding DNA: TGCAGCGTTTTCAGGGTAATGAACACTGAAGCTTTCTTT. Complete variable domain (other parts from reference TRBV29-1 and TRBJ1-1): SAVISQKPSRDICQRGTSLTIQCQVDSQVTMMFWYRQQPGQSLTLIATANQGSEATYESGFVIDKFPISRPNLTFSTLTVSNMSPEDSSIYLCSVFRVMNTEAFFGQGTRLTVV.

This clonotype was found a few times. The chain is built from TRBV6-1 and TRBJ2-3; no clear D gene. Per the germline V gene, CDR1 is MNHNS and CDR2 is SASEGT. The CDR3 sequence is 13 residues long. Trimming cost V 0 bases and J 10 bases, with 11 bases left between them. In DNA form, the CDR3 reads TGTGCCAGCAGTGAAGCGCTTAGGGTTGCGCAGTATTTT. Its protein is CASSEALRVAQYF.

This clonotype was picked up a small number of times. The CDR3 nucleotides read TGCGCCAGCAACGCCCGGGACTACAAGATGGGTGAGCAGTTCTTC. Translating it yields CASNARDYKMGEQFF. The chain is built from TRBV5-1 and TRBJ2-1; TRBD2 aligns across 7 bases. The germline V gene has CDR1 SGHRS and CDR2 YFSETQ. The CDR3 is 15 amino acids. The trim removed 6 bases at V and 9 bases at J, leaving 15 bases unmatched.